These 4 T cell receptor beta chains share one sample of origin, sequenced in a study of T cell responses to AZD1222 COVID-19 vaccine. Assay used: immunoSEQ multiplex PCR; TCRdb lists only in-frame clones, some missing. The sample lists about 140,000 clones; around 92% were seen once. The specimen comprised peripheral blood, sampled on day 0 of AZD1222 vaccination. The receptors derive from an adult in good health.

The CDR3 DNA reads TGCAGCGTTGAAGACAGGGGGCGGTTGAGGTTTGGCTACACCTTC. Protein: CSVEDRGRLRFGYTF. V usage is TRBV29-1 and J usage is TRBJ1-2; 8 bases match TRBD1. The V segment lost 0 bases and the J segment 7 bases; nucleotides outside the gene matches: 10. CDR1 and CDR2 (germline): SQVTM, ANQGSEA. This CDR3 is built from 15 residues.

Here the CDR3 reads CASSQLANTRYEQYF. The CDR3 coding sequence is TGTGCCAGCAGCCAACTAGCGAACACTCGCTACGAGCAGTACTTC. V and J are TRBV21-1 and TRBJ2-7; the table's D call of TRBD2 was not tested on the DNA. TRBV21-1 is shown as a pseudogene. The CDR3 runs 15 residues.

J is TRBJ2-3 and V is TRBV29-1; D not certain. This CDR3 contains 13 residues. Trimming took off 5 bases at V and 2 bases at J, with 11 bases between the two ends. The germline gives CDR1 SQVTM, CDR2 ANQGSEA. The chain's CDR3 is CSVRTGATDTQYF. In DNA, the CDR3 is TGCAGCGTTCGGACGGGTGCCACAGATACGCAGTATTTT.

The chain couples TRBV5-6 to TRBJ1-6; the D is unclear. Germline V CDR1 and CDR2: SGHDT, YYEEEE. This CDR3 contains 14 residues. Trimming left V 0 bases short and J 5 bases short, with 6 bases between. The CDR3 loop reads CASSLDRDNSPLHF. CDR3 nucleotide sequence: TGTGCCAGCAGCTTGGATAGGGATAATTCACCCCTCCACTTT.